Below are 2 T cell receptor beta chains sequenced from a single sample in a study of tumor-infiltrating lymphocytes in primary liver carcinoma. Extraction of RNA together with DNA used roughly 20-33 mg of unsorted bulk tissue. The investigators made TCR beta cDNA from approximately 0.5 ug total RNA, using a constant-region primer. Libraries for TCR beta were built through three nested multiplex PCR rounds, which together made up a slightly modified ARM-PCR procedure. Amplification in the first two PCR rounds was performed using TRBV1-TRBV30 forward primers and a C-beta reverse primer for approximately 10 cycles each. TCRdb redid the calling of the multiplex PCR reads with MiXCR, one entry per CDR3 protein. Seen here are tens of thousands of distinct CDR3 sequences, about 65% observed once, and the top ten hold 40%. Sequencing input: liver tumor tissue from sampling region 4. Subset noted: tumor region T4, right-lateral pole. The source is a man aged 35 to 55 with primary liver carcinoma and hepatitis B virus infection.

This clonotype was counted between two and nine times. V and J are TRBV5-1 and TRBJ2-5; the match to TRBD2 covers 8 bases. The germline V gene has CDR1 SGHRS and CDR2 YFSETQ. The CDR3 runs 19 residues. V was pared by 1 base and J by 1 base, with 15 bases of the junction left unmatched. CDR3 sequence: CASSLRGSGAAFFQETQYF. CDR3 nucleotide sequence: TGCGCCAGCAGCTTGCGAGGTAGCGGGGCTGCCTTCTTCCAAGAGACCCAGTACTTC.

As regards this clonotype: At one of its ends the junction is not consistent with the germline gene, which may arise from a read error. The chain joins TRBV29-1 to TRBJ2-2; the D gene is possibly TRBD2 (7 bases). The CDR3 covers 13 residues. Germline CDR1 and CDR2: SQVTM and ANQGSEA. The CDR3 is CRVPRGATGELLF. The CDR3 DNA reads as TGCAGAGTTCCTCGGGGGGCCACCGGGGAGCTACTTTTT.